Below are 26 T cell receptor beta chains sequenced from a single sample in a study of cytomegalovirus exposure and HLA in healthy donors (dated by TCRdb to about 2017). The receptor library was made with the immunoSEQ multiplex PCR assay. The multiplex PCR relied on a mix of 60 forward primers for TCR Vbeta segments and 13 reverse primers for TCR Jbeta segments. In TCRdb, the immuneACCESS table is reduced to in-frame sequences with V and J assigned. These tables do not hold every clone; where another copy was compared, an unresolved V gene accounts for under half, and the others remain unexplained. The sample data list 170,000 or so clones, and over 70% of these were observed just once. The top ten constitute about 7% of the sample. Sequencing input: PBMCs. These receptors were collected from a man aged 25-40 years in good health and CMV-seropositive.

The V call is TRBV18, the J call TRBJ1-2, with D hard to call. The V gene's germline CDR1 is KGHSH and CDR2 LQKENI. CDR3 length equals 15 residues. V was cut by 2 bases and J by 2 bases, with 12 bases left in between. This chain's CDR3 is CASSPGSSVNYGYTF. CDR3 bases: TGTGCCAGCTCACCAGGTTCTTCAGTAAACTATGGCTACACCTTC. The full variable domain, completed using reference TRBV18 and TRBJ1-2, is NAGVMQNPRHLVRRRGQEARLRCSPMKGHSHVYWYRQLPEEGLKFMVYLQKENIIDESGMPKERFSAEFPKEGPSILRIQQVVRGDSAAYFCASSPGSSVNYGYTFGSGTRLTVV.

This clone appeared once. The genes are TRBV27 and TRBJ2-4, with D uncertain. This CDR3 has 16 residues. V was shortened by 3 bases and J by 0 bases, with 12 bases between the two germline ends. CDR1 MNHEY and CDR2 SMNVEV come from the germline V gene (reference sequence). The CDR3 DNA follows: TGTGCCAGCAGTTTGGTGCGGTTCTTAGCCAAAAACATTCAGTACTTC. This translates into CASSLVRFLAKNIQYF.

The chain links TRBV12-5 to TRBJ1-5; 8 bases map to TRBD1. Looked up from germline, CDR1 is LGHNT and CDR2 is FRNRAP. The V gene end was trimmed by 3 bases and the J gene end by 7 bases; junction bases not matched to a gene: 8. This CDR3 contains 15 residues. The CDR3 DNA reads as TGTGCTAGTGGTTTAGCAGGGGGCGTTGGACAGCCCCAGCATTTT. Translating it yields CASGLAGGVGQPQHF. The complete variable domain, with remaining parts taken from reference TRBV12-5 and TRBJ1-5, reads DARVTQTPRHKVTEMGQEVTMRCQPILGHNTVFWYRQTMMQGLELLAYFRNRAPLDDSGMPKDRFSAEMPDATLATLKIQPSEPRDSAVYFCASGLAGGVGQPQHFGDGTRLSIL.

The J gene is TRBJ1-1, the V gene TRBV7-2; D is unclear. V was clipped by 5 bases and J by 0 bases, with 4 bases between them. From germline, CDR1 is SGHTA and CDR2 FQGNSA. This CDR3 comprises 12 residues. The CDR3 region is CASSTVNTEAFF. The CDR3 coding sequence is TGTGCCAGCAGCACTGTGAACACTGAAGCTTTCTTT.

The chain links TRBV7-3 to TRBJ2-3, with D perhaps matching TRBD2 (6 bases). Deletions cut 6 bases from V and 1 base from J, with 11 bases between. Germline loops: CDR1 SGHTA, CDR2 FQGTGA. The CDR3 runs 14 residues. CDR3 DNA: TGTGCCAGCAGACGGAGGGCCGGCACAGATACGCAGTATTTT. It is translated as CASRRRAGTDTQYF.

This chain links TRBV7-9 with TRBJ2-5; the D gene is possibly TRBD2 (5 bases). The J call is uncertain, as TRBJ2-7 better fits the DNA end. The CDR3 runs to 18 residues. Germline values: CDR1 SEHNR, CDR2 FQNEAQ (reference sequence). The CDR3 loop reads CASSITTPGSSFSYEQYF. The CDR3 DNA follows: TGTGCCAGCAGCATAACAACCCCGGGGTCCAGCTTCTCCTACGAGCAGTACTTC.

V is TRBV27 and J is TRBJ2-7; 9 nucleotides align to TRBD1. The ends lost 3 bases at V and 3 bases at J; junction bases unmatched: 6. The CDR3 extends over 15 amino acids. Germline V gene data show CDR1 as MNHEY and CDR2 as SMNVEV (reference sequence). CDR3 sequence: CASSLAGTGNYEQYF. The CDR3 nucleotides are TGTGCCAGCAGTTTGGCTGGGACAGGGAACTACGAGCAGTACTTC.

CDR3 nucleotide sequence: TGTGCCAGCTCACTAGGACAGGGGCTCCTCAATCAGCCCCAGCATTTT. Amino acids: CASSLGQGLLNQPQHF. V gene TRBV18 combines with J gene TRBJ1-5; 9 bases match TRBD1. Germline V gene lookup returns CDR1 KGHSH and CDR2 LQKENI. J lost 3 bases, V lost 4 bases, and 7 bases had no gene match. CDR3 length: 16 residues. Full variable domain (missing parts from reference TRBV18 and TRBJ1-5): NAGVMQNPRHLVRRRGQEARLRCSPMKGHSHVYWYRQLPEEGLKFMVYLQKENIIDESGMPKERFSAEFPKEGPSILRIQQVVRGDSAAYFCASSLGQGLLNQPQHFGDGTRLSIL.

The gene calls are TRBV10-1 and TRBJ2-7; 8 bases match TRBD2. Germline V gene sequence: CDR1 WNHNN, CDR2 SYGVQD (reference sequence). With 4 bases clipped from V and 6 bases from J, the junction kept 8 bases outside the gene matches. The CDR3 sequence is 14 residues long. The CDR3 DNA is TGCGCCAGCAGTGCCTTTGCGGGGGGATTCGAGCAGTACTTC. Translation gives CASSAFAGGFEQYF.

This rearrangement joins TRBV10-3 to TRBJ2-1; D is possibly TRBD2 (6 bases). The CDR3 loop spans 15 amino acids. Looked up from germline, CDR1 is ENHRY and CDR2 is SYGVKD. The V end was cut by 3 bases, the J end by 6 bases, with 15 bases between. CDR3 loop: CAISDSVRGRNEQFF. The DNA for the CDR3 is TGTGCCATCAGTGATTCGGTGCGGGGTCGCAATGAGCAGTTCTTC.

This rearrangement joins TRBV10-1 to TRBJ2-2; D perhaps matches TRBD2 (5 bases). V shed 5 bases and J shed 2 bases, with 15 bases lying between them. Germline-derived CDR1 and CDR2 are WNHNN and SYGVQD (reference sequence). This CDR3 has 16 amino acids. The CDR3 nucleotides are TGCGCCAGCAGTTTACAACTACTAGGAAACACCGGGGAGCTGTTTTTT. Amino acids: CASSLQLLGNTGELFF.

The V call is TRBV19, the J call TRBJ1-4; TRBD1 matches at 9 bases. Germline V gene lookup returns CDR1 LNHDA and CDR2 SQIVND (reference sequence). The J segment lost 8 bases and the V segment lost 8 bases, leaving 9 bases of the junction unmatched. This CDR3 is built from 14 residues. The CDR3 reads CASDPGQGFEKLFF. CDR3 DNA sequence: TGTGCCAGTGATCCGGGACAGGGCTTCGAAAAACTGTTTTTT.

This clone was counted a single time. V gene TRBV14 combines with J gene TRBJ1-2, with a tentative D call TRBD1 (5 bases). This CDR3 comprises 15 residues. Between the trimmed V and J ends, which lost 4 bases and 4 bases, there was a span of 16 bases. The germline CDR1 and CDR2 sequences are SGHDN and FVKESK. CDR3 nucleotide sequence: TGTGCCAGCAGCCCCCGGGGAGGGGTCGGCTATGGCTACACCTTC. Translating gives CASSPRGGVGYGYTF.

V usage is TRBV6-5 and J usage is TRBJ1-2; 7 nucleotides line up with TRBD1. With V trimmed by 6 bases and J by 0 bases, 4 bases remained unmatched. Looked up from germline, CDR1 is MNHEY and CDR2 is SVGAGI. The CDR3 runs 14 residues. The CDR3 region has the DNA TGTGCCAGCAGACCCCAGGGGGCTAACTATGGCTACACCTTC. Its protein product is CASRPQGANYGYTF.

In its sample, this clone was seen a few times. The chain employs TRBV6-7 and TRBJ2-1; D uncertain. TRBV6-7 is marked as an open reading frame, function uncertain. V was cut by 2 bases and J by 14 bases, with 16 bases left in between. The CDR3 extends over 13 amino acids. DNA for the CDR3: TGTGCCAGCAGTTACGCACCCCGGAACCTAGAGTTCTTC. Residues: CASSYAPRNLEFF.

This clone was counted once. The J gene is TRBJ1-6, the V gene TRBV11-3; TRBD1 matches 10 bases. This CDR3 has 14 amino acids. CDR1 is SGHNT, CDR2 YENEEA, per germline. With 3 bases clipped from V and 9 bases from J, the junction kept 2 bases outside the gene matches. The CDR3 bases are TGTGCCAGCAGCTTGGGACAGGGGACTTCACCCCTCCACTTT. Its protein product is CASSLGQGTSPLHF.

The chain carries TRBV29-1 and TRBJ1-1, with TRBD1 as a possible D gene (5 bases). The germline V gene has CDR1 SQVTM and CDR2 ANQGSEA. The V end lost 3 bases, the J end lost 4 bases, and 12 bases lay between the germline ends. CDR3 length equals 13 residues. CDR3 sequence reads: CSVEVGRGTEAFF. As DNA, the CDR3 is TGCAGCGTTGAGGTGGGGCGCGGCACTGAAGCTTTCTTT. The variable domain in full, with the rest retrieved from reference TRBV29-1 and TRBJ1-1, is SAVISQKPSRDICQRGTSLTIQCQVDSQVTMMFWYRQQPGQSLTLIATANQGSEATYESGFVIDKFPISRPNLTFSTLTVSNMSPEDSSIYLCSVEVGRGTEAFFGQGTRLTVV.

The chain recombines TRBV29-1 with TRBJ2-1; D remains unclear. CDR1 and CDR2 from the germline V gene are SQVTM and ANQGSEA. The CDR3 runs to 12 residues. The V gene lost 5 bases and the J gene lost 5 bases, with 10 bases spanning the gap. The CDR3 coding sequence is TGCAGCGTTCAGTGGTTCGACAATGAGCAGTTCTTC. This encodes CSVQWFDNEQFF.

The chain links TRBV29-1 to TRBJ1-2, with TRBD1 as a possible D gene (5 bases). The V and J ends lost 4 bases and 7 bases respectively, with 10 bases between them. This CDR3 has 11 amino acids. CDR1 and CDR2 from the germline V gene are SQVTM and ANQGSEA. The chain's CDR3 is CSVVREAGYTF. The CDR3 DNA reads as TGCAGCGTTGTCAGGGAAGCTGGCTACACCTTC.

The genes are TRBV10-1 and TRBJ2-2, with unresolved D. Germline CDR1 and CDR2: WNHNN and SYGVQD (reference sequence). The length of the CDR3 is 14 residues. Trimming stripped 0 bases from V and 3 bases from J, with 5 bases between. CDR3 nucleotides: TGCGCCAGCAGTGAGTCCCCCGACACCGGGGAGCTGTTTTTT. Amino acids: CASSESPDTGELFF.

This clone has only a few counts. V and J are TRBV23-1 and TRBJ1-2; D is ambiguous. TRBV23-1 is an ORF for which the function is uncertain. Trimming took 0 bases from V and 5 from J, leaving 10 bases between them. The CDR3 is 14 residues long. This chain's CDR3 is CASSQSIREYGYTF. As DNA, the CDR3 is TGCGCCAGCAGTCAATCGATTAGGGAGTATGGCTACACCTTC.

The rearrangement uses TRBV4-1 and TRBJ1-5; D call uncertain. The ends were cut back, 0 bases at V and 2 bases at J, with 11 bases in the middle. From germline, CDR1 is MGHRA and CDR2 YSYEKL. This CDR3 is built from 16 residues. The CDR3 is CASSQDWASRNQPQHF. Here the CDR3 DNA reads TGCGCCAGCAGCCAAGATTGGGCCAGCCGCAATCAGCCCCAGCATTTT.

V is TRBV7-9 and J is TRBJ2-1; 9 bases align to TRBD2. Per the germline V gene, CDR1 is SEHNR and CDR2 is FQNEAQ (reference sequence). V shed 1 base, J shed 5 bases, and the junction held 15 bases outside the gene matches. This CDR3 contains 19 residues. CDR3 coding DNA: TGTGCCAGCAGCTTAGATTATGGGACTAGCCTTCCAACAGACAATGAGCAGTTCTTC. Translation: CASSLDYGTSLPTDNEQFF.

The rearrangement joins TRBV5-3 to TRBJ1-3; tentatively, D is TRBD1 (5 bases). TRBV5-3 carries the ORF label, with uncertain function. This CDR3 comprises 19 residues. Trimming shortened V by 1 base and J by 0 bases, and 20 bases separated the two germline ends. The CDR3 DNA follows: TGTGCCAGAAGCTTGTGGGGGGGGTGTGGGCAGAGCTCTGGAAACACCATATATTTT. Residues: CARSLWGGCGQSSGNTIYF.

The chain links TRBV27 to TRBJ2-7; no clear D gene. The CDR3 extends over 11 amino acids. Trimming cost V 4 bases and J 4 bases, with 5 bases left between them. CDR1 is MNHEY, CDR2 SMNVEV, per germline (reference sequence). The CDR3 sequence is CASSSQYEQYF. CDR3 sequence (DNA): TGTGCCAGCAGTTCCCAGTACGAGCAGTACTTC.

The chain carries TRBV4-2 and TRBJ2-7, with 8 bases that match TRBD1. The CDR3 extends over 16 amino acids. Germline assignment: CDR1 LGHNA and CDR2 YNFKEQ. Unmatched junction bases numbered 5, after V lost 0 bases and J lost 1 base. CDR3 residues: CASSQDPDRASYEQYF. CDR3 DNA sequence: TGTGCCAGCAGCCAAGATCCGGACAGGGCATCCTACGAGCAGTACTTC.